A selection of T cell receptor beta chains follows, all from one sample in a study of T cell repertoires in cytomegalovirus infection. TCRdb ran MiXCR on the reads and lists one entry per CDR3 protein. Found here are about 490,000 distinct CDR3 sequences, about 26% of them singletons; the top ten hold 13%. The source material was PBMCs. These TCRs come from a human donor in good health (CMV status not recorded). Some clones in this sample may be carry-over from other donors' samples. Both conserved end residues are trimmed from each CDR3. Size is omitted from some rows. Given values are once, few, many or a class for expanded clones.

clone_size,j_call,v_call,cdr3_aa
-,TRBJ1-3,TRBV5-1,ASSLQGPISGNTIY
few,TRBJ2-1,TRBV6-2/TRBV6-3,ASSYGGGGRYSYNEQF
-,TRBJ2-5,TRBV27,ATIRDSHQETQY
many,TRBJ2-7,TRBV11-2,ASSFTSGPYEQY
-,TRBJ2-7,TRBV6-5,ASSGSVVSSYEQY
once,TRBJ2-1,TRBV7-8,ASRPGQGVSNEQF
-,TRBJ2-7,TRBV4-1,ASSPLGQGIEQY
-,TRBJ2-1,TRBV4-1,ASSPPQRELNNEQF
few,TRBJ1-5,TRBV28,ASSLGGGGSNQPQH
few,TRBJ2-7,TRBV7-2,ASSLAVSPSYEQY
-,TRBJ2-5,TRBV24-1,ATSDRITGVETQY
-,TRBJ2-7,TRBV3-1,ASSQDRGSWLSEQY
-,TRBJ2-5,TRBV27,ASSLAGLSRETQY
few,TRBJ2-3,TRBV20-1,SAALVGEAPFDTQY
few,TRBJ1-2,TRBV28,ASREYSPTAWLGYT
few,TRBJ2-7,TRBV19,ASSIKDGSYSYEQY
few,TRBJ2-5,TRBV15,ATSRALSQETQY
few,TRBJ2-3,TRBV4-3,ASSQAGRSKDTQY
-,TRBJ2-1,TRBV11-2,ASSLDPGMGNNEQF
-,TRBJ1-2,TRBV28,ASRTSGGARSVGYT
many,TRBJ2-3,TRBV7-2,ASSPGGRANIDTQY
-,TRBJ1-3,TRBV18,ASSSFDSSGNTIY
-,TRBJ2-3,TRBV7-2,ASSFGDLAGGSDTQY
many,TRBJ1-1,TRBV7-9,ASSLEGGANTEAF
few,TRBJ1-1,TRBV14,ASTRSGGSGAEAF
-,TRBJ1-4,TRBV30,AWSEQLEKLF
many,TRBJ2-3,TRBV11-2,ASLRGTGVAADTQY
many,TRBJ1-5,TRBV6-1,ASGSRTERNQPQH
-,TRBJ1-1,TRBV7-2,ASSLLARNTEAF
-,TRBJ2-1,TRBV24-1,ATSDSGASGKASSYNEQF
many,TRBJ1-2,TRBV7-2,ASSLEGFLRGYT
-,TRBJ2-7,TRBV29-1,SVLTRQAYEQY
-,TRBJ2-1,TRBV12-3/TRBV12-4,ASRGDWRSYNEQF
many,TRBJ2-1,TRBV7-2,ASSSGDASNEQF
many,TRBJ2-3,TRBV7-8,ASSLDRTGTDTQY
few,TRBJ1-5,TRBV19,AESPQGSQPQH
-,TRBJ2-2,TRBV19,ASRVPWGRSSTGELF
-,TRBJ2-2,TRBV19,ASSIELRAHTGELF
-,TRBJ1-5,TRBV4-1,ASSGGQGNQPQH
few,TRBJ2-7,TRBV7-9,ASSSGGQGTYEQY
-,TRBJ1-1,TRBV7-9,ASSLEAGGEAF
-,TRBJ1-1,TRBV29-1,SVEYRGGHMNTEAF
-,TRBJ2-6,TRBV28,ASRRTGGTGANVLT
few,TRBJ2-1,TRBV11-2,ASSFTGEEQF
few,TRBJ2-1,TRBV7-2,ASSLAPAEYNEQF
few,TRBJ2-7,TRBV19,ASSIGQLIGEQY
few,TRBJ2-1,TRBV6-6,ASSYQHRGGF
-,TRBJ2-1,TRBV12-3/TRBV12-4,ASSLARGGGAYNEQF
-,TRBJ2-5,TRBV4-1,ASSQDGGLGLSRTQY
-,TRBJ2-1,TRBV11-2,ASSLSLGDEQF
many,TRBJ2-2,TRBV7-7,ASSLSPGADTGELF